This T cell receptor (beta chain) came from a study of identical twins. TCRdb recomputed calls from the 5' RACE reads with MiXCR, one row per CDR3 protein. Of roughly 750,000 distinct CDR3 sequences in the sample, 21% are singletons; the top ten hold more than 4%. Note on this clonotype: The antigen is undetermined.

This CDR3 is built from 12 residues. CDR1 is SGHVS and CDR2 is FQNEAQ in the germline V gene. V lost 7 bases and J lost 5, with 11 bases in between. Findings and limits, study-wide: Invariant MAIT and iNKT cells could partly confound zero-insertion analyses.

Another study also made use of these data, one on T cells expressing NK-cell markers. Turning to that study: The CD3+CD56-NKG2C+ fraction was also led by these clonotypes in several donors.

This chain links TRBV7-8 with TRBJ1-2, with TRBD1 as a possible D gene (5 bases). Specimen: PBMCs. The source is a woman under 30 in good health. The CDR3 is CASTGSGYGYTF. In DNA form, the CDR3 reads TGTGCCAGCACAGGGTCGGGATATGGCTACACCTTC.